The clone carrying this T cell receptor (beta chain) was seen repeatedly, ten times or more. The sample comes from a study of neurological immune-mediated disorders. The CDR3 totals 12 residues. Germline V gene lookup returns CDR1 DFQATT and CDR2 SNEGSKA (reference sequence). TCRdb re-called the 5' RACE reads through MiXCR, storing one row per CDR3 protein. The repertoire holds some 47,000 distinct CDR3 sequences, with 16% as singletons. The sequence was obtained from a man between 60 and 75 years old in good health. The chain employs TRBV20-1 and TRBJ1-1, with D hard to call. Sequenced input: PBMCs. The chain's CDR3 is CSPPLHPAGAFF. CDR3 nucleotide sequence: TGCAGCCCACCGCTACACCCGGCTGGAGCTTTCTTT.